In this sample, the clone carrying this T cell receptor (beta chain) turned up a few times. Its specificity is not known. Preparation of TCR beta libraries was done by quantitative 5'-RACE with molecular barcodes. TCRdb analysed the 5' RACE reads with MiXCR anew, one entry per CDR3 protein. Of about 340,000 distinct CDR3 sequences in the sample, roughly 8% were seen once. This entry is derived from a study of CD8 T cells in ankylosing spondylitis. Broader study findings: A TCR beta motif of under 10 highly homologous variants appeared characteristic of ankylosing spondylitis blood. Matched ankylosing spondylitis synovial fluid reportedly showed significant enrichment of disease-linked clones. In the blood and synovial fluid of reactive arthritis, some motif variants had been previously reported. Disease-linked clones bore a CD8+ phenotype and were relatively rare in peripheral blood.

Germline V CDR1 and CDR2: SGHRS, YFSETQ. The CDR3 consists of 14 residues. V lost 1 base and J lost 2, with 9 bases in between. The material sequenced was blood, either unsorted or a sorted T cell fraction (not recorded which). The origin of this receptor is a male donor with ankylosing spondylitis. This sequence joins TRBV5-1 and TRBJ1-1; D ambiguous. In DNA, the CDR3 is TGCGCCAGCAGCTTGTTTCCCCCCAACACTGAAGCTTTCTTT. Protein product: CASSLFPPNTEAFF.